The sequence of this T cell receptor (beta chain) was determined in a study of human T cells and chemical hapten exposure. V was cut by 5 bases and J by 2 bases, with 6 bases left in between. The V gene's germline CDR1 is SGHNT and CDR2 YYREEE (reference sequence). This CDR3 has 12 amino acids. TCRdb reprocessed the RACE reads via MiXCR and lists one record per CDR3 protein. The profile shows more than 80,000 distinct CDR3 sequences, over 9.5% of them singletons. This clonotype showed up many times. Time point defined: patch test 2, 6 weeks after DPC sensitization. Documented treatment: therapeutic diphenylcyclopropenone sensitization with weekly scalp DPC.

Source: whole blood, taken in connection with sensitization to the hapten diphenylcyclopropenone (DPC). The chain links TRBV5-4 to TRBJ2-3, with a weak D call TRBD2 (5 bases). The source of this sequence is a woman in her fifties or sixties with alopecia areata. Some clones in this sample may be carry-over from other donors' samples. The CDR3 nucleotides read TGTGCCAGCAGGGACTTCACAGATACGCAGTATTTT. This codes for CASRDFTDTQYF.